This T cell receptor (beta chain) was observed in a study of T-cell reconstitution after alpha-beta-depleted transplantation in children. Overall study findings and caveats: Some patients showed high day-60 TCRbeta diversity, which derived from surviving recipient T cells and thymic progenitors. Expanded graft clones, several hundred of them, were reportedly the source of alpha-beta T cells about two months after transplant.

Concerning this clonotype itself: The antigen is undetermined.

Unique molecular identifiers were built into the TCRbeta library. TCRdb passed the PCR reads through MiXCR, listing each CDR3 protein once. This table has about 60,000 distinct CDR3 sequences, 40% to 55% appearing once. The germline CDR1 and CDR2 sequences are SGHAT and FQDESV (reference sequence). V trimming: 4 bases; J trimming: 6 bases; junction bases outside the gene matches: 12. The CDR3 is 18 residues long. Source: PBMCs, mostly from graft donor cells, taken 360 days after TCRalphabeta/CD19-depleted stem cell transplant. The chain is built from TRBV11-1 and TRBJ2-2, with 12 bases matching TRBD2. This clonotype originated in a male patient younger than 18 who had a stem cell transplant for acute lymphoblastic leukemia, so the T cells may come from the graft donor. As DNA, the CDR3 is TGTGCCAGCAGCTCATCCAACCTTAGACTAGCGGGAGCCGGGGAGCTGTTTTTT. This sequence encodes CASSSSNLRLAGAGELFF.